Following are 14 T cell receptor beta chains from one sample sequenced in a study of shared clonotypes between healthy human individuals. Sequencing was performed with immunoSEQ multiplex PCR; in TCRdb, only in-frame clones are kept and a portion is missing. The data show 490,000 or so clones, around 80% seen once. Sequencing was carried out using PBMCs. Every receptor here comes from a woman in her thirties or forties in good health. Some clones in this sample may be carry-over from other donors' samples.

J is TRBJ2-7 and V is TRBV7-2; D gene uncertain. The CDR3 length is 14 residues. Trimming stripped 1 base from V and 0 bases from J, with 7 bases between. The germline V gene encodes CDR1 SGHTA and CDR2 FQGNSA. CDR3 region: CASSLVSGSYEQYF. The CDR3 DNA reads TGTGCCAGCAGCTTAGTATCGGGCTCCTACGAGCAGTACTTC. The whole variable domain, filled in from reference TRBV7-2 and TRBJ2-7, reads GAGVSQSPSNKVTEKGKDVELRCDPISGHTALYWYRQSLGQGLEFLIYFQGNSAPDKSGLPSDRFSAERTGGSVSTLTIQRTQQEDSAVYLCASSLVSGSYEQYFGPGTRLTVT.

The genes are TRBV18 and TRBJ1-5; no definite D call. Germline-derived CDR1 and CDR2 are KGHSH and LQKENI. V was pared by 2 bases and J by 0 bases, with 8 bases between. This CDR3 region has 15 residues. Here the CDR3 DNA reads TGTGCCAGCTCACCAGAGGGAAATAGCAATCAGCCCCAGCATTTT. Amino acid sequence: CASSPEGNSNQPQHF.

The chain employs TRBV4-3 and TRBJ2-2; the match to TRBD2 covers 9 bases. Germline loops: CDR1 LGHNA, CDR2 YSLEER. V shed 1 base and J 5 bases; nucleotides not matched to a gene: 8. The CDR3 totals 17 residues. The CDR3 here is CASSQGGGRARTGELFF. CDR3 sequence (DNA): TGCGCCAGCAGCCAAGGGGGCGGGAGGGCCCGAACCGGGGAGCTGTTTTTT.

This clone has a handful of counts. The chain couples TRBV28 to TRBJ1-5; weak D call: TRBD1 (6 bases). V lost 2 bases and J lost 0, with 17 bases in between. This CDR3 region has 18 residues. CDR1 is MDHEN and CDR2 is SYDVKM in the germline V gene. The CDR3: CASSLGPPTGFSNQPQHF. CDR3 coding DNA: TGTGCCAGCAGTTTAGGGCCCCCAACAGGGTTTAGCAATCAGCCCCAGCATTTT.

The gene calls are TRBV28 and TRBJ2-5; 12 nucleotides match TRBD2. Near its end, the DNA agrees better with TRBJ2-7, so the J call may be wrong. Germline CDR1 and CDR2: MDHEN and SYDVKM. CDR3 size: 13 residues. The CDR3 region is CASRPGLAGEQYF. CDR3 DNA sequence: TGTGCCAGCAGACCGGGACTAGCGGGCGAGCAGTACTTC.

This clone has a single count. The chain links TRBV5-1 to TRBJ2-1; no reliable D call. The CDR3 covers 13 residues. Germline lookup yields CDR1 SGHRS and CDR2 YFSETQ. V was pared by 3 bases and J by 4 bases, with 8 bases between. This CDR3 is CASSSSLYNEQFF. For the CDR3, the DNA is TGCGCCAGCAGCTCGTCATTGTACAATGAGCAGTTCTTC.

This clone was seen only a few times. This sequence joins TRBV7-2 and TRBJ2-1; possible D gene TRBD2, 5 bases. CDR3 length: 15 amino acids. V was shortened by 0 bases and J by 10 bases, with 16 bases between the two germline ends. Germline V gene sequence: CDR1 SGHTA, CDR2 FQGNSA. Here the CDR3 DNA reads TGTGCCAGCAGCTTAGCGCTTGGCGGGCGGAGCGAGCAGTTCTTC. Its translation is CASSLALGGRSEQFF.

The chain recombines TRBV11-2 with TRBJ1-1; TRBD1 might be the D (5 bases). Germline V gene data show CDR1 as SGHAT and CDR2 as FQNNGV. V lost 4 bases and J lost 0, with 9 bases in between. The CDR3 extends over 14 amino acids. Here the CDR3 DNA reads TGTGCCAGCAGCTACGGGACGGTGAACACTGAAGCTTTCTTT. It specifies CASSYGTVNTEAFF.

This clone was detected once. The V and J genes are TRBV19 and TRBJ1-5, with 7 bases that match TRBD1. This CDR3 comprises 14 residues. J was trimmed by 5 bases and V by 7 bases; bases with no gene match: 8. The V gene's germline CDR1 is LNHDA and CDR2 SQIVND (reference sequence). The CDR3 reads CASKVTGNHQPQHF. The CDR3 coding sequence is TGTGCCAGTAAGGTGACAGGGAATCATCAGCCCCAGCATTTT.

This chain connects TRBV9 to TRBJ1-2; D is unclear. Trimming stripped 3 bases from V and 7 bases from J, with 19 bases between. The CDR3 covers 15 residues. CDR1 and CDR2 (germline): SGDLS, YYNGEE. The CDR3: CASSASEATVFGYTF. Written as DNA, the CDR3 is TGTGCCAGCAGCGCATCGGAGGCCACGGTGTTTGGCTACACCTTC.

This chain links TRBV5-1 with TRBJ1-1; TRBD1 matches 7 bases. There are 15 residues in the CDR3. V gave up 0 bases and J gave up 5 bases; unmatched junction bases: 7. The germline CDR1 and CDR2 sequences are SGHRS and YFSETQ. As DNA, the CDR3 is TGCGCCAGCAGCTTGGGCCAGGGGGGACTAACTGAAGCTTTCTTT. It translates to CASSLGQGGLTEAFF.

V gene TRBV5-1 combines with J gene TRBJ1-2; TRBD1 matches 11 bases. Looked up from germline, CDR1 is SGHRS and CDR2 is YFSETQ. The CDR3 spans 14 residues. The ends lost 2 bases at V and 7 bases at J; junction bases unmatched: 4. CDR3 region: CASSLGQGAPGYTF. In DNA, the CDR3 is TGCGCCAGCAGCTTAGGACAGGGGGCGCCTGGCTACACCTTC.

CDR3 sequence reads: CASSLPPTGPNYNEQFF. CDR3 nucleotide sequence: TGTGCCAGCAGCCTGCCCCCGACAGGACCAAACTACAATGAGCAGTTCTTC. The chain employs TRBV5-4 and TRBJ2-1, with a possible D match to TRBD1 (6 bases). The CDR3 spans 17 residues. V shed 4 bases and J shed 3 bases, with 20 bases lying between them. The germline CDR1 and CDR2 sequences are SGHNT and YYREEE (reference sequence).

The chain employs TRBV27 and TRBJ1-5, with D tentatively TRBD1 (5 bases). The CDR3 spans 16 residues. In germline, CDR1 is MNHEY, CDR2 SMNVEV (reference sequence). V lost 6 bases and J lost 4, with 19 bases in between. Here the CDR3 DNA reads TGTGCCAGCAGGGGGAGGGGCTGGGAAGTTAATCAGCCCCAGCATTTT. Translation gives CASRGRGWEVNQPQHF.